The clone carrying this T cell receptor beta chain turned up a few times. What it binds is not known. This specimen belongs to a study of cytomegalovirus exposure and HLA in healthy donors. Overall study context: In a later analysis, the 120 or so validation repertoires were reported to have used the same platform as the 600 to 800 first-cohort repertoires. Whole-study findings and limits: Most TCR sequences proved rare, with some public TCRs found in many donors. Reported performance of the classifier showed diagnosis of cytomegalovirus status with high specificity and sensitivity.

The assay was immunoSEQ multiplex PCR, and TCRdb's table has in-frame clones only and misses some. Of more than 150,000 clones listed, more than 80% were seen once; the top ten hold roughly 7%. CDR1 and CDR2 from the germline V gene are SGHTA and FQGTGA. V dropped 5 bases and J dropped 6; count of bases not matched to a gene: 1. The CDR3 length is 13 residues. The V gene is TRBV7-3, the J gene TRBJ2-2, with 9 bases that match TRBD1. The sequenced sample was PBMCs. The receptor comes from a man between 18 and 29 years old in good health and CMV-seropositive. The CDR3 sequence is CASSRTGAGELFF. DNA for the CDR3: TGTGCCAGCAGCCGGACAGGGGCCGGGGAGCTGTTTTTT.